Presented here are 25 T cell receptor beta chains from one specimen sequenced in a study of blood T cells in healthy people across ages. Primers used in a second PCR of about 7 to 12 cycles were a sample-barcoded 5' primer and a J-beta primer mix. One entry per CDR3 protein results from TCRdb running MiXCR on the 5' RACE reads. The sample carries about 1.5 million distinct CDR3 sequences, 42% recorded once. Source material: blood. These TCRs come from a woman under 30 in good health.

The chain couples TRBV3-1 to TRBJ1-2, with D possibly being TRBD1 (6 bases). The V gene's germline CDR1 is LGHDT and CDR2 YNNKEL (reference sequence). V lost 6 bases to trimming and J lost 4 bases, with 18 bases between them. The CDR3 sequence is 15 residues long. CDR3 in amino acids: CASRPNGQLGYGYTF. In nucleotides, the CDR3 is TGTGCCAGCAGACCAAACGGACAGCTTGGCTATGGCTACACCTTC.

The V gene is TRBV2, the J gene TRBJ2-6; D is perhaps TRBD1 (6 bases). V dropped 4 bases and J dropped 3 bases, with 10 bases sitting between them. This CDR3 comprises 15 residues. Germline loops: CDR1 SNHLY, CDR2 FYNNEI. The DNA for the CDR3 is TGTGCCAGCAGTGCCCCCAGGGGTGGGGCCAACGTCCTGACTTTC. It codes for CASSAPRGGANVLTF.

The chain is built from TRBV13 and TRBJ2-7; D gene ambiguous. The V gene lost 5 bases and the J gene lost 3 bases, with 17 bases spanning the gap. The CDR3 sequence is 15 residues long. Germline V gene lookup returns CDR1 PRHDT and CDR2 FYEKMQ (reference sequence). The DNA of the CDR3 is TGTGCCAGCAGCCCTACCGGTGGAGCAAACTACGAGCAGTACTTC. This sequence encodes CASSPTGGANYEQYF. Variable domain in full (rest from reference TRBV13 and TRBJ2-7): AAGVIQSPRHLIKEKRETATLKCYPIPRHDTVYWYQQGPGQDPQFLISFYEKMQSDKGSIPDRFSAQQFSDYHSELNMSSLELGDSALYFCASSPTGGANYEQYFGPGTRLTVT.

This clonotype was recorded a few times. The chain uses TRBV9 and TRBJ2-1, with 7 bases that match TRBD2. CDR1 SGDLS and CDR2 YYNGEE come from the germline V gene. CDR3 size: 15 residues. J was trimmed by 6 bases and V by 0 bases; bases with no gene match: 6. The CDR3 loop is CASSVAAGALNEQFF. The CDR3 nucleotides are TGTGCCAGCAGCGTAGCTGCGGGAGCCCTCAATGAGCAGTTCTTC. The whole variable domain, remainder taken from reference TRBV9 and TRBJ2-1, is DSGVTQTPKHLITATGQRVTLRCSPRSGDLSVYWYQQSLDQGLQFLIQYYNGEERAKGNILERFSAQQFPDLHSELNLSSLELGDSALYFCASSVAAGALNEQFFGPGTRLTVL.

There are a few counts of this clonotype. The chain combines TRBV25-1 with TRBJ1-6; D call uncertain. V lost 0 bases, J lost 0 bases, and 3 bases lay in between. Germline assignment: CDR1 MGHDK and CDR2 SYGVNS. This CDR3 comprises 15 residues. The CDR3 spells CASSEYGSYNSPLHF. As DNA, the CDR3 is TGTGCCAGCAGTGAATACGGCTCCTATAATTCACCCCTCCACTTT.

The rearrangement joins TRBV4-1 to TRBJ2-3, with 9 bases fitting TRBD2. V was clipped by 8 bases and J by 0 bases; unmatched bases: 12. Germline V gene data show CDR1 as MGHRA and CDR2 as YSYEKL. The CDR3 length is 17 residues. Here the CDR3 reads CASRMGAGGPSTDTQYF. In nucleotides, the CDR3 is TGCGCCAGCCGAATGGGAGCGGGGGGCCCTAGCACAGATACGCAGTATTTT.

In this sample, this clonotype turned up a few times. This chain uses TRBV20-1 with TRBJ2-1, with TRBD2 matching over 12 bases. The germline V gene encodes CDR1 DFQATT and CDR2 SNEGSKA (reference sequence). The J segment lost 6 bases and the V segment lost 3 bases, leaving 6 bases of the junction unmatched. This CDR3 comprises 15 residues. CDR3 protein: CSASASGRVVNEQFF. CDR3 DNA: TGCAGTGCTAGTGCTAGCGGGAGGGTCGTCAATGAGCAGTTCTTC.

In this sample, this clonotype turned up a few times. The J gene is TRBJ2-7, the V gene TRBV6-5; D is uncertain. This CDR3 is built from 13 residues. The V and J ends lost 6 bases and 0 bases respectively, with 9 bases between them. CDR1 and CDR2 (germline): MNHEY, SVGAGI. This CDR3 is CASSKASSYEQYF. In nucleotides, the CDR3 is TGTGCCAGCAGCAAGGCTAGCTCCTACGAGCAGTACTTC.

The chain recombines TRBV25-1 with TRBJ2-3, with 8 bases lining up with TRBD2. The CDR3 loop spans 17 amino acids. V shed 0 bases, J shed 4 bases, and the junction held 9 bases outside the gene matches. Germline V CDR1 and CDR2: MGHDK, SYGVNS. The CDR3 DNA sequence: TGTGCCAGCAGTGAATACGGACGAGCGGGGGACTCAGATACGCAGTATTTT. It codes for CASSEYGRAGDSDTQYF.

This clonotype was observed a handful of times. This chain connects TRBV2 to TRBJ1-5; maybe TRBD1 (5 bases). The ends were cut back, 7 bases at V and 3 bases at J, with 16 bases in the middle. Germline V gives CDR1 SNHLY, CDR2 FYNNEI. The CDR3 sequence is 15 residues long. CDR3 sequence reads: CASTEGAGFNQPQHF. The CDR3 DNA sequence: TGTGCCAGCACCGAAGGGGCAGGGTTCAATCAGCCCCAGCATTTT.

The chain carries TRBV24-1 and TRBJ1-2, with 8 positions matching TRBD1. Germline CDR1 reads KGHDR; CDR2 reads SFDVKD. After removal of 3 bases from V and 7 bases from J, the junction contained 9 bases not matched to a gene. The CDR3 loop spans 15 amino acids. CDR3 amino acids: CATSDPYQGAVGYTF. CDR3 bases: TGTGCCACCAGTGATCCATACCAGGGGGCGGTTGGCTACACCTTC.

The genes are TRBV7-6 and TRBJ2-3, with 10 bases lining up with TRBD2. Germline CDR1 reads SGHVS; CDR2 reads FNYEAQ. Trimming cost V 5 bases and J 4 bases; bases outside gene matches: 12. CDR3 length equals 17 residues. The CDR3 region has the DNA TGTGCCAGCAGCCCCCGAGCGGGAGGGCTGTGGTCAGATACGCAGTATTTT. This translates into CASSPRAGGLWSDTQYF.

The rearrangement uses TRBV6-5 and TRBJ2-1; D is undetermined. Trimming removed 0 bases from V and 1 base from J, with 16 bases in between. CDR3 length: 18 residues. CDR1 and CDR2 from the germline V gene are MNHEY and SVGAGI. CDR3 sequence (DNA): TGTGCCAGCAGTTACTCGAAGAGCAGGTTGGGGTCCTACAATGAGCAGTTCTTC. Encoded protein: CASSYSKSRLGSYNEQFF.

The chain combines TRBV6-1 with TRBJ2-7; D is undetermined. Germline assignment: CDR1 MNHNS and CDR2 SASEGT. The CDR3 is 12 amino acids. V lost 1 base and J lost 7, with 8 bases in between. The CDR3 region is CASSEVAGEQYF. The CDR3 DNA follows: TGTGCCAGCAGTGAAGTCGCTGGGGAGCAGTACTTC.

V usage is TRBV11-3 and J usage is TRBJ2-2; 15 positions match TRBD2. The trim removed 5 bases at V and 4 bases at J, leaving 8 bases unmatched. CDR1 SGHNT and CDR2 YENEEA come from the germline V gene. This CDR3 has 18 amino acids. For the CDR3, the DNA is TGTGCCAGCAGCGAGGGACTAGCGGGAGGTTCGGGCACCGGGGAGCTGTTTTTT. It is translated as CASSEGLAGGSGTGELFF.

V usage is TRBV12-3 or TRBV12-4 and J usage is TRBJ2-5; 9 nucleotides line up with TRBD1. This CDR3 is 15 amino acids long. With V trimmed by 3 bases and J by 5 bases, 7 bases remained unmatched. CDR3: CASSFGQGFRETQYF. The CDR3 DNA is TGTGCCAGCAGTTTTGGACAGGGGTTTAGGGAGACCCAGTACTTC.

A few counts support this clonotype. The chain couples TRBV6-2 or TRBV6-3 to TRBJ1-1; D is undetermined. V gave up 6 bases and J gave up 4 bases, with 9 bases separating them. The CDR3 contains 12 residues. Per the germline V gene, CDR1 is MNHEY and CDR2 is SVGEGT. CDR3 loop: CASRDLATEAFF. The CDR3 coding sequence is TGTGCCAGCAGAGATTTGGCCACTGAAGCTTTCTTT.

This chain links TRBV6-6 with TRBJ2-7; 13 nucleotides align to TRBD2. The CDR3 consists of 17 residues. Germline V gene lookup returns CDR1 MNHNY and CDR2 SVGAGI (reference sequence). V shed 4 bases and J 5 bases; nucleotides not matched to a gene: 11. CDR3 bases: TGTGCCAGCAGTTTCCCGCGGACTAGCGGGGGAGGCCACGAGCAGTACTTC. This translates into CASSFPRTSGGGHEQYF.

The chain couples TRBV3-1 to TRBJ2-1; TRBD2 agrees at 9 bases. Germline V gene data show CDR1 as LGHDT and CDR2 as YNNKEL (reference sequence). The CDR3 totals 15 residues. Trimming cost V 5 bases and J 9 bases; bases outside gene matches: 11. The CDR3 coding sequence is TGTGCCAGCAGCAGGCGGGGCGGGGGGGATAGTGAGCAGTTCTTC. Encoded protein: CASSRRGGGDSEQFF.

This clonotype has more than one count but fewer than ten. Written as DNA, the CDR3 is TGTGCCAGCAGTCACCGGGACAGGCCCTACGAGCAGTACTTC. It encodes CASSHRDRPYEQYF. The genes are TRBV2 and TRBJ2-7; 8 bases agree with TRBD1. This CDR3 spans 14 amino acids. Trimming at V came to 5 bases and at J to 2 bases, leaving 5 bases not matched to a gene. The V gene's germline CDR1 is SNHLY and CDR2 FYNNEI.

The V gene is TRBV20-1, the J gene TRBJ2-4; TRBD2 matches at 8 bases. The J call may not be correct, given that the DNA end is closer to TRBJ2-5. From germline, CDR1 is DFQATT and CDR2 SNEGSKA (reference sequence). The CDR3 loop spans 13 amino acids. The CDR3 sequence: CSVGGTSQETQYF. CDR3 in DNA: TGCAGTGTTGGCGGGACTAGCCAAGAGACCCAGTACTTC.

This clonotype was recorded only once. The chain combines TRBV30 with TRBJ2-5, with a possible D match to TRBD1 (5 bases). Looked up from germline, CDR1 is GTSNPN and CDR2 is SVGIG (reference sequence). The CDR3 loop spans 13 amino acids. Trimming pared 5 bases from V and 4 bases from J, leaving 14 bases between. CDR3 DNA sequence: TGTGCCTGGGGAGACAGTCGGCGAGAGACCCAGTACTTC. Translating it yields CAWGDSRRETQYF.

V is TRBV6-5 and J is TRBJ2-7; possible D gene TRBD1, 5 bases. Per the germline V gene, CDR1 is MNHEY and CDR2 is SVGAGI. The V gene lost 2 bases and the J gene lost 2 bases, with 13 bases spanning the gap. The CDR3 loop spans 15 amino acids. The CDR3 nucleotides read TGTGCCAGCAGTTACGCCGTGAGACAGACCTACGAGCAGTACTTC. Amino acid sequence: CASSYAVRQTYEQYF.

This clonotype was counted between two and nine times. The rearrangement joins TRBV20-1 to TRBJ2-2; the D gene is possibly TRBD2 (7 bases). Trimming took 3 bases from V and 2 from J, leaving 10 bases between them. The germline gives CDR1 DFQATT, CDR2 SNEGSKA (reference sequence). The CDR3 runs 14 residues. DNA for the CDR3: TGCAGTGCTAGGGGGGGGCAAAACACCGGGGAGCTGTTTTTT. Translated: CSARGGQNTGELFF.

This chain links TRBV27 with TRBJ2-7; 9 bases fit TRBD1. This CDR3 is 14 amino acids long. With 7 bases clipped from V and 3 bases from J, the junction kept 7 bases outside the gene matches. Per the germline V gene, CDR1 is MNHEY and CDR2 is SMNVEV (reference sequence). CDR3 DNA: TGTGCCAGCAAGAGGGGACAGGGTATCTACGAGCAGTACTTC. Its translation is CASKRGQGIYEQYF.